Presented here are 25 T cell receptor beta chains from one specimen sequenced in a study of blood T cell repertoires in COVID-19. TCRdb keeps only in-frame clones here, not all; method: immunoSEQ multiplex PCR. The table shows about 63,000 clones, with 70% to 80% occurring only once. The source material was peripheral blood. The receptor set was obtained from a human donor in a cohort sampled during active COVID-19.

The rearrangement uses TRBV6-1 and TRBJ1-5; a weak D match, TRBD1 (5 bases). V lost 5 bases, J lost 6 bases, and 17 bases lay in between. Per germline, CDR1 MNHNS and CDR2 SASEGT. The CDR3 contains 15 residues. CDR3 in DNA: TGTGCCAGCAGTTTTATTCGCATGGGGGGTCAGCCCCAGCATTTT. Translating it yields CASSFIRMGGQPQHF.

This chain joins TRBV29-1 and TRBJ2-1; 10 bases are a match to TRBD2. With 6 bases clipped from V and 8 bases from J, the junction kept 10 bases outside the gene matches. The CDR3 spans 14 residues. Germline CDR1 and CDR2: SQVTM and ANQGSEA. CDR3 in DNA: TGCAGCGTAGCCGGGACTAGCGTAGGGGATGAGCAGTTCTTC. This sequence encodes CSVAGTSVGDEQFF.

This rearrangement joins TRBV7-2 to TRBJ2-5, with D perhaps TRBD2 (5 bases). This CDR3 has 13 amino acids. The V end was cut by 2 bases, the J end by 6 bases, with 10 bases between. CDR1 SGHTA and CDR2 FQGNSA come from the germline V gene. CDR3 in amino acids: CASSLRRGQTQYF. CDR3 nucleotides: TGTGCCAGCAGCTTACGACGGGGTCAGACCCAGTACTTC.

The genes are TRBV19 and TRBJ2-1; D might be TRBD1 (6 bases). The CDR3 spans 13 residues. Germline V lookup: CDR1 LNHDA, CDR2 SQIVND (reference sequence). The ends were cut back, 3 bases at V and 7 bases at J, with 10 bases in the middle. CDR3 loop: CASSIGGLNEQFF. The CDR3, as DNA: TGTGCCAGTAGTATTGGGGGCTTGAATGAGCAGTTCTTC.

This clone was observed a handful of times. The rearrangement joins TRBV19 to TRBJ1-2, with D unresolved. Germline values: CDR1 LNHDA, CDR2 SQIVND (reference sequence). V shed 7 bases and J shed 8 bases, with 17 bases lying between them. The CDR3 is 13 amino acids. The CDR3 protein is CASKEAGGRGYTF. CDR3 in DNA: TGTGCCAGTAAGGAGGCAGGTGGCCGGGGCTACACCTTC. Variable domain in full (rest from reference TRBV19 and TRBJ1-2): DGGITQSPKYLFRKEGQNVTLSCEQNLNHDAMYWYRQDPGQGLRLIYYSQIVNDFQKGDIAEGYSVSREKKESFPLTVTSAQKNPTAFYLCASKEAGGRGYTFGSGTRLTVV.

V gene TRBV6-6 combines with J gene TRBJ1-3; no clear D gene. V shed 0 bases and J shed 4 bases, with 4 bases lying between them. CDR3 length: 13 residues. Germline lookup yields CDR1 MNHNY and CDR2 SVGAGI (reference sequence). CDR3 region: CASSYSSGNTIYF. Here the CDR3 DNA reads TGTGCCAGCAGTTACTCTTCGGGAAACACCATATATTTT.

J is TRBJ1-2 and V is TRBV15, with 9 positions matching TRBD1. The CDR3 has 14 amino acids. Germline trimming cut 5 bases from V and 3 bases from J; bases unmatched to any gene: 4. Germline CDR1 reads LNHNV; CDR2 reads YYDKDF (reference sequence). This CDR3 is CATSFRQGDYGYTF. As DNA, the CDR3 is TGTGCCACCAGCTTTAGACAGGGGGACTATGGCTACACCTTC. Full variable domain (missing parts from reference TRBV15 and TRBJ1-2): DAMVIQNPRYQVTQFGKPVTLSCSQTLNHNVMYWYQQKSSQAPKLLFHYYDKDFNNEADTPDNFQSRRPNTSFCFLDIRSPGLGDTAMYLCATSFRQGDYGYTFGSGTRLTVV.

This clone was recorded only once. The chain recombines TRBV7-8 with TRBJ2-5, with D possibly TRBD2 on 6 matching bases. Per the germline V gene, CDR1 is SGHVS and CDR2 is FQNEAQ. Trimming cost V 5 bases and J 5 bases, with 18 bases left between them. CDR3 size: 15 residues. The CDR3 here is CASSREKTSRETQYF. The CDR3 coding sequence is TGTGCCAGCAGCCGCGAAAAAACTAGCAGGGAGACCCAGTACTTC.

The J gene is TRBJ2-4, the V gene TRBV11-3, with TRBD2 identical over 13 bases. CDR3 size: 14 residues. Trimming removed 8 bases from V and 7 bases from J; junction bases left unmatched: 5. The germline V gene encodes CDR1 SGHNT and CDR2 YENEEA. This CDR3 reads CASGGLAGENIQYF. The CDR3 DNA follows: TGTGCCAGCGGCGGACTAGCGGGGGAGAACATTCAGTACTTC.

The CDR3 coding sequence is TGTGCCAGCAGTTTTTTCGGGGATGGCTACACCTTC. It specifies CASSFFGDGYTF. The chain joins TRBV12-3 or TRBV12-4 to TRBJ1-2; D uncertain. The CDR3 covers 12 residues. With 3 bases removed from V and 6 bases from J, the gap between germline ends came to 8 bases.

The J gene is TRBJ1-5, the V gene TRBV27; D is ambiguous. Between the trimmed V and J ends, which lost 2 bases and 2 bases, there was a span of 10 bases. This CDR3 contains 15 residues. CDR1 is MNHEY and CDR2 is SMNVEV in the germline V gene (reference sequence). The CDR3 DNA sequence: TGTGCCAGCAGTTTAGTCCCCCGCGGCAATCAGCCCCAGCATTTT. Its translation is CASSLVPRGNQPQHF.

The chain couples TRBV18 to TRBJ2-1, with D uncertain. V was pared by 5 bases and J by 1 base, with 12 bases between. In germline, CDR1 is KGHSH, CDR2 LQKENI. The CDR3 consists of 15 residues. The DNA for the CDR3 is TGTGCCAGCTCAAGTACTACCAATTCCTACAATGAGCAGTTCTTC. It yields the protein CASSSTTNSYNEQFF.

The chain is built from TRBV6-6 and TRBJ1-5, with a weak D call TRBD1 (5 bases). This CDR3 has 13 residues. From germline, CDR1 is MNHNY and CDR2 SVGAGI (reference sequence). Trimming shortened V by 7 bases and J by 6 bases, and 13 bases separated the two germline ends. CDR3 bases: TGTGCCAGCAACCGGGACTCTGGTCAGCCCCAGCATTTT. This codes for CASNRDSGQPQHF.

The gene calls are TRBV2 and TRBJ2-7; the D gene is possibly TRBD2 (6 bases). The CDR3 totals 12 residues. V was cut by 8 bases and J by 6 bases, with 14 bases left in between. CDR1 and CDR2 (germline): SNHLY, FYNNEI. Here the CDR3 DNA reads TGTGCCAGCTCAATTACTAGCCTCGAGCAGTACTTC. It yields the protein CASSITSLEQYF.

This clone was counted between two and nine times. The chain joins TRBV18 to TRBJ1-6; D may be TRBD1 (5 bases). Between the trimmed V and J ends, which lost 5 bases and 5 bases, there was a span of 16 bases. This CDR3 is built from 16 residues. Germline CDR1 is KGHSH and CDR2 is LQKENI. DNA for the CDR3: TGTGCCAGCTCAAATAGTGGGGGGTACAATAATTCACCCCTCCACTTT. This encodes CASSNSGGYNNSPLHF.

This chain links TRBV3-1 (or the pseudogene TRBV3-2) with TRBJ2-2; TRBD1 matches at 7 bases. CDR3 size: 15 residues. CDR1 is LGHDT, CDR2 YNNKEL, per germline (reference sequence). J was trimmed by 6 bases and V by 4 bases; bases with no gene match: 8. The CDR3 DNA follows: TGTGCCAGCAGCCCTTCCGGGACAGACCCCGGGGAGCTGTTTTTT. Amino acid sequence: CASSPSGTDPGELFF.

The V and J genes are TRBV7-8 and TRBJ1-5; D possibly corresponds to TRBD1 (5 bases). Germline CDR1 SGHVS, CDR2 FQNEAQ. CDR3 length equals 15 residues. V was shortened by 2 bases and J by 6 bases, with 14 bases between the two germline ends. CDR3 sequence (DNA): TGTGCCAGCAGCTTAAGCCTCGGGGGGGTTCAGCCCCAGCATTTT. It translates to CASSLSLGGVQPQHF. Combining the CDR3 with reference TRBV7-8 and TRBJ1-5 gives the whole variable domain GAGVSQSPRYKVAKRGQDVALRCDPISGHVSLFWYQQALGQGPEFLTYFQNEAQLDKSGLPSDRFFAERPEGSVSTLKIQRTQQEDSAVYLCASSLSLGGVQPQHFGDGTRLSIL.

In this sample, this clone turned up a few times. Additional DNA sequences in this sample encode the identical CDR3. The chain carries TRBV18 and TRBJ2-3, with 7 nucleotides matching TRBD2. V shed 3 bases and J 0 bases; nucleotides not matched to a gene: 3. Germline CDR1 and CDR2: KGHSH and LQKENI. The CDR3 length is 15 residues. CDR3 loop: CASSPGGGSTDTQYF. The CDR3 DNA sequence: TGTGCCAGCTCACCCGGCGGGGGAAGCACAGATACGCAGTATTTT.

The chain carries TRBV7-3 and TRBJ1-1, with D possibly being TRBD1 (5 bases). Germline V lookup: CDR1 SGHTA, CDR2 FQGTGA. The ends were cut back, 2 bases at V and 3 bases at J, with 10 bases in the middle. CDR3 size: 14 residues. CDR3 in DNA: TGTGCCAGCAGCTTACAGGGTTGGGACACTGAAGCTTTCTTT. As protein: CASSLQGWDTEAFF.

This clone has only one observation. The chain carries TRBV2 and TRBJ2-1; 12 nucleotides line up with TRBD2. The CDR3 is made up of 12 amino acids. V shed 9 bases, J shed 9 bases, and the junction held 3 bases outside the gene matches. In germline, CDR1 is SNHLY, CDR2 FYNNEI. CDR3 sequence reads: CASGLAGTEQFF. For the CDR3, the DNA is TGTGCCAGTGGACTAGCGGGAACTGAGCAGTTCTTC. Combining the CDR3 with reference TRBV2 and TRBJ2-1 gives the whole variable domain EPEVTQTPSHQVTQMGQEVILRCVPISNHLYFYWYRQILGQKVEFLVSFYNNEISEKSEIFDDQFSVERPDGSNFTLKIRSTKLEDSAMYFCASGLAGTEQFFGPGTRLTVL.

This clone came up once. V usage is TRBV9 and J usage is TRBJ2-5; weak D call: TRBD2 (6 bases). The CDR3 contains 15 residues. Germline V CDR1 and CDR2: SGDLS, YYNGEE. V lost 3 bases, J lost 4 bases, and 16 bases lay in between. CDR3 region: CASSEVSGSRETQYF. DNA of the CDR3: TGTGCCAGCAGCGAGGTTAGCGGCTCCCGAGAGACCCAGTACTTC.

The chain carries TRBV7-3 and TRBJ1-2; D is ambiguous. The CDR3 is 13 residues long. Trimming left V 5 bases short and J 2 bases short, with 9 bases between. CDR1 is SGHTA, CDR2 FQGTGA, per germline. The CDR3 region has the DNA TGTGCCAGCAGCCGACCCGGGAACTATGGCTACACCTTC. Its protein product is CASSRPGNYGYTF. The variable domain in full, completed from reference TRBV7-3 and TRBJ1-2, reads GAGVSQTPSNKVTEKGKYVELRCDPISGHTALYWYRQSLGQGPEFLIYFQGTGAADDSGLPNDRFFAVRPEGSVSTLKIQRTERGDSAVYLCASSRPGNYGYTFGSGTRLTVV.

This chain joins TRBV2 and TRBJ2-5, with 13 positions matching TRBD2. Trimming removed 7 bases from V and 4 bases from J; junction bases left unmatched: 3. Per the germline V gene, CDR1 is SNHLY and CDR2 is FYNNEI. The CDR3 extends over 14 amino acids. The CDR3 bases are TGTGCCAGCATGACTAGCGGGAGGTCAGAGACCCAGTACTTC. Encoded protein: CASMTSGRSETQYF.

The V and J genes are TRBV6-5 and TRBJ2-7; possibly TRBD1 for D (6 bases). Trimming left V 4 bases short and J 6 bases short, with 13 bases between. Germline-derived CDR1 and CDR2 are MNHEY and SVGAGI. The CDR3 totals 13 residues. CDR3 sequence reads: CASSFGTRGEQYF. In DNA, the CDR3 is TGTGCCAGCAGTTTTGGAACCAGGGGCGAGCAGTACTTC.

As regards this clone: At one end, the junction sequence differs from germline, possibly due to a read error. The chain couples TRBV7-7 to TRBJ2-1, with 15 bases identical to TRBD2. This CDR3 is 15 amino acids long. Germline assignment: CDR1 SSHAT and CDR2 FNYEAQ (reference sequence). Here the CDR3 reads CASSSGLAGGREQFF. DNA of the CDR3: TGTGCTAGCAGCTCCGGACTAGCGGGAGGGCGTGAGCAGTTCTTC. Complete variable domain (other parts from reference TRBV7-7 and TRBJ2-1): GAGVSQSPRYKVTKRGQDVTLRCDPISSHATLYWYQQALGQGPEFLTYFNYEAQPDKSGLPSDRFSAERPEGSISTLTIQRTEQRDSAMYRCASSSGLAGGREQFFGPGTRLTVL.